The 2 T cell receptor beta chains below come from one sample, sequenced in a study of blood T cells in healthy people across ages. Using a J-beta primer mix together with a sample-barcoded 5' primer, a second PCR was run for about 6 to 11 cycles. TCRdb recomputed calls from the 5' RACE reads with MiXCR, one row per CDR3 protein. The data hold approximately 760,000 distinct CDR3 sequences, with roughly 25% observed a single time. These data also featured in a second study, about T cells of mothers and their children.

The sample comprised blood. The receptor set was obtained from a boy aged 10-17 years in good health.

The J gene is TRBJ2-7, the V gene TRBV6-2 or TRBV6-3, with TRBD2 as a possible D gene (6 bases). Deletions cut 10 bases from V and 0 bases from J, with 10 bases between. The CDR3 is made up of 12 amino acids. The germline CDR1 and CDR2 sequences are MNHEY and SVGEGT. The CDR3 region has the DNA TGTGCCACGGGGCGGGGCTCCTACGAGCAGTACTTC. Translation: CATGRGSYEQYF.

The J gene is TRBJ2-2, the V gene TRBV27; no reliable D call. CDR3 length: 15 amino acids. CDR1 is MNHEY and CDR2 is SMNVEV in the germline V gene (reference sequence). Trimming removed 3 bases at V and 4 bases at J, with 12 bases between. CDR3 in DNA: TGTGCCAGCAGTTTTGGGCTTTTGGGCACCGGGGAGCTGTTTTTT. Translated, it gives CASSFGLLGTGELFF.